The present T cell receptor beta chain was sequenced within a study of shared clonotypes between healthy human individuals. Study outcomes and limitations: Naive subsets generally exceeded memory subsets in estimated richness.

A remark on this clone: No antigen is known for it.

Measured with immunoSEQ multiplex PCR; TCRdb has only the in-frame clones, and not every one. This table holds roughly 1 million clones, roughly 80% found once. Germline lookup yields CDR1 MDHEN and CDR2 SYDVKM. V shed 6 bases and J shed 7 bases, with 9 bases lying between them. This CDR3 comprises 12 residues. This TCR was recovered from a man younger than 35 in good health. Sequencing was done on a sample of memory CD4+ T cells sorted from blood. Subset: CD45RA-negative fraction. The chain is built from TRBV28 and TRBJ2-2; tentatively, D is TRBD1 (6 bases). The CDR3: CASRSGVGELFF. In DNA form, the CDR3 reads TGTGCCAGCAGGTCAGGGGTCGGGGAGCTGTTTTTT.